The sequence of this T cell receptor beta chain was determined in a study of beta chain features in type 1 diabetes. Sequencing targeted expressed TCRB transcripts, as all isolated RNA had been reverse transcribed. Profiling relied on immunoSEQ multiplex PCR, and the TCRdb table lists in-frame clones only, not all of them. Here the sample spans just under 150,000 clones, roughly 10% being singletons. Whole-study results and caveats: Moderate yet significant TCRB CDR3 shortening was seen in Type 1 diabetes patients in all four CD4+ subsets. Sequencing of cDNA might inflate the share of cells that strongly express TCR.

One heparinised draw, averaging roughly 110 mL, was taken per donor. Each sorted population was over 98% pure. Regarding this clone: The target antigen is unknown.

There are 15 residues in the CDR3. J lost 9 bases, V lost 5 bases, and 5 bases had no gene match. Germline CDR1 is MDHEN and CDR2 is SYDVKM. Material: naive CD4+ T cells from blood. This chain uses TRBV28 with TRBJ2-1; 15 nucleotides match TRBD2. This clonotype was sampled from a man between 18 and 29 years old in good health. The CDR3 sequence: CASSPRTSGGGEQFF. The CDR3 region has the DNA TGTGCCAGCAGTCCCCGGACTAGCGGGGGGGGTGAGCAGTTCTTC.